This TCR beta chain was retrieved from a study of cytomegalovirus exposure and HLA in healthy donors. For the study at large: Inside one of the first data releases sat around 85 million unique TCRs taken from HLA-typed donors.

With respect to this clone: Antigen: not known.

Vbeta (60) and Jbeta (13) primers were used in the PCR. Some clones are missing from TCRdb's copy, which holds only in-frame ones; the method was immunoSEQ multiplex PCR. The sample holds some 130,000 clones. The V end was cut by 4 bases, the J end by 10 bases, with 27 bases between. CDR1 is SGDLS and CDR2 is YYNGEE in the germline V gene. The CDR3 contains 16 residues. The study, taken as a whole, reports: Because they were indistinguishable, some V segments, including TRBV6-2 and TRBV6-3, were excluded.

This receptor was identified in a man aged 18 to 35 in good health and CMV-seronegative. Sequencing was carried out using PBMCs. This chain links TRBV9 with TRBJ2-7; D perhaps matches TRBD1 (5 bases). CDR3 in DNA: TGTGCCAGCAGCCCACCTCTAGGGGTTAGTACTAAAGAACAGTACTTC. Protein product: CASSPPLGVSTKEQYF.